A single sample is the source of the 18 T cell receptor beta chains below, sequenced in a study of T cell repertoires in aging, cancer and after chemotherapy. A mixed TRB-A/B primer pool amplified rearranged TRB by multiplex touch-down PCR. Each CDR3 protein is one row after TCRdb ran MiXCR on the multiplex PCR reads. The data contain more than 10,000 distinct CDR3 sequences, roughly 24% of them seen just once; the ten biggest clones take up about 50%. Peripheral blood genomic DNA, not sorted cells or RNA, was the template. The sample comprised blood. These receptors were collected from a human donor in good health.

This clonotype was picked up a small number of times. The V call is TRBV7-9, the J call TRBJ1-1; 7 bases match TRBD1. With 6 bases clipped from V and 2 bases from J, the junction kept 6 bases outside the gene matches. The germline V gene encodes CDR1 SEHNR and CDR2 FQNEAQ (reference sequence). The CDR3 runs to 14 residues. CDR3 nucleotide sequence: TGTGCCAGCAGAAAAGAGGGGGCTAACACTGAAGCTTTCTTT. Protein sequence: CASRKEGANTEAFF.

In this sample, this clonotype turned up a few times. The chain carries TRBV6-4 and TRBJ2-7, with no clear D. V lost 4 bases and J lost 4, with 11 bases in between. The CDR3 runs to 13 residues. Looked up from germline, CDR1 is MRHNA and CDR2 is SNTAGT. CDR3 DNA: TGTGCCAGCAGTGCCGACCTTGGGTACGAGCAGTACTTC. Protein product: CASSADLGYEQYF.

The chain carries TRBV4-2 and TRBJ2-5; tentatively, D is TRBD2 (6 bases). The CDR3 is 15 amino acids. Trimming cost V 0 bases and J 7 bases, with 15 bases left between them. Germline V lookup: CDR1 LGHNA, CDR2 YNFKEQ. The CDR3 DNA follows: TGTGCCAGCAGCCAAGATGATTTGCTCGGGAGGACCCAGTACTTC. Amino acid sequence: CASSQDDLLGRTQYF.

This chain links TRBV6-5 with TRBJ1-5; D gene ambiguous. The germline V gene encodes CDR1 MNHEY and CDR2 SVGAGI. The CDR3 covers 13 residues. V lost 5 bases, J lost 6 bases, and 11 bases lay in between. The CDR3 nucleotides read TGTGCCAGCAGTGAAAGCGGTGTTCAGCCCCAGCATTTT. Translating it yields CASSESGVQPQHF.

This clonotype was seen only a few times. The chain joins TRBV10-3 to TRBJ1-1; no clear D gene. CDR1 and CDR2 (germline): ENHRY, SYGVKD. The CDR3 loop spans 14 amino acids. V gave up 0 bases and J gave up 3 bases, with 8 bases separating them. The CDR3 loop is CAISESYSDTEAFF. The CDR3 region has the DNA TGTGCCATCAGTGAGTCCTATTCCGACACTGAAGCTTTCTTT.

In its sample, this clonotype was seen a few times. The chain recombines TRBV20-1 with TRBJ1-2; D unresolved. The CDR3 is made up of 16 amino acids. V was cut by 0 bases and J by 8 bases, with 22 bases left in between. Looked up from germline, CDR1 is DFQATT and CDR2 is SNEGSKA (reference sequence). Written as DNA, the CDR3 is TGCAGTGCTAGAGATCTTTTAGAGAGTTTTTCGGGGGGCTACACCTTC. Translating gives CSARDLLESFSGGYTF.

The chain couples TRBV19 to TRBJ2-3; maybe TRBD1 (6 bases). Germline V gives CDR1 LNHDA, CDR2 SQIVND (reference sequence). Trimming left V 4 bases short and J 2 bases short, with 10 bases between. The CDR3 has 14 residues. The CDR3 DNA follows: TGTGCCAGTAGTAGGGACACTTACACAGATACGCAGTATTTT. It specifies CASSRDTYTDTQYF.

This sequence joins TRBV15 and TRBJ2-7, with 9 bases lining up with TRBD1. The CDR3 loop spans 14 amino acids. Trimming cost V 6 bases and J 5 bases; bases outside gene matches: 8. CDR1 is LNHNV and CDR2 is YYDKDF in the germline V gene (reference sequence). For the CDR3, the DNA is TGTGCCACCAGTCCCGGGACAGGGAGGGACGAGCAGTACTTC. Amino acids: CATSPGTGRDEQYF.

This clonotype was found a few times. The chain has TRBV27 and TRBJ2-6; 7 bases line up with TRBD1. In germline, CDR1 is MNHEY, CDR2 SMNVEV (reference sequence). The CDR3 sequence is 17 residues long. After removal of 3 bases from V and 4 bases from J, the junction contained 9 bases not matched to a gene. CDR3 nucleotides: TGTGCCAGCAGTTTTAGGGGACAGAGTTCGGGGGCCAACGTCCTGACTTTC. It yields the protein CASSFRGQSSGANVLTF.

The chain uses TRBV9 and TRBJ2-1; possibly TRBD2 for D (7 bases). The CDR3 totals 13 residues. Trimming removed 4 bases at V and 7 bases at J, with 12 bases between. The germline gives CDR1 SGDLS, CDR2 YYNGEE. The CDR3 here is CASSRGAGNEQFF. The CDR3 DNA reads TGTGCCAGCAGCCGGGGGGCGGGGAATGAGCAGTTCTTC.

The CDR3 region has the DNA TGTGCCTGGAGTTTGGTTGAGAGGTTGGGTCTCGAGACCCAGTACTTC. It is translated as CAWSLVERLGLETQYF. This rearrangement joins TRBV30 to TRBJ2-5; D call uncertain. Deletions cut 2 bases from V and 5 bases from J, with 21 bases between. The CDR3 runs 16 residues. The germline V gene encodes CDR1 GTSNPN and CDR2 SVGIG (reference sequence). Full variable domain (remainder filled in from reference TRBV30 and TRBJ2-5): SQTIHQWPATLVQPVGSPLSLECTVEGTSNPNLYWYRQAAGRGLQLLFYSVGIGQISSEVPQNLSASRPQDRQFILSSKKLLLSDSGFYLCAWSLVERLGLETQYFGPGTRLLVL.

The CDR3 reads CASSYFPGMNTEAFF. CDR3 nucleotides: TGTGCCAGCAGTTACTTTCCAGGTATGAACACTGAAGCTTTCTTT. This chain connects TRBV6-2 or TRBV6-3 to TRBJ1-1, with D uncertain. The CDR3 consists of 15 residues. Between the trimmed V and J ends, which lost 1 base and 0 bases, there was a span of 9 bases. Germline loops: CDR1 MNHEY, CDR2 SVGEGT.

This chain joins TRBV6-5 and TRBJ1-2; tentatively, D is TRBD1 (6 bases). CDR1 is MNHEY and CDR2 is SVGAGI in the germline V gene. V was trimmed by 2 bases and J by 1 base, leaving 11 bases between them. The CDR3 length is 15 residues. The CDR3 bases are TGTGCCAGCAGTTACGGGGGGGCAAATAACTATGGCTACACCTTC. Encoded protein: CASSYGGANNYGYTF.

J is TRBJ2-3 and V is TRBV4-3, with D maybe TRBD1 (6 bases). The CDR3 sequence is 15 residues long. The V gene's germline CDR1 is LGHNA and CDR2 YSLEER. The V and J ends lost 2 bases and 1 base respectively, with 10 bases between them. The CDR3 coding sequence is TGCGCCAGCAGCCAATTACGACAGGGCACAGATACGCAGTATTTT. Its protein is CASSQLRQGTDTQYF.

The V and J genes are TRBV6-5 and TRBJ2-5; TRBD1 aligns across 7 bases. The CDR3 consists of 16 residues. CDR1 is MNHEY, CDR2 SVGAGI, per germline. V lost 4 bases, J lost 2 bases, and 10 bases stayed unmatched. The CDR3 DNA is TGTGCCAGCAGTTCGCCGGGACAGACACAGCAAGAGACCCAGTACTTC. As protein: CASSSPGQTQQETQYF.

This clonotype came up a few times. V and J are TRBV4-3 and TRBJ2-7, with D possibly TRBD2 on 6 matching bases. Trimming stripped 0 bases from V and 1 base from J, with 16 bases between. The CDR3 loop spans 17 amino acids. From germline, CDR1 is LGHNA and CDR2 YSLEER. The DNA for the CDR3 is TGCGCCAGCAGCCAAGATGGCGGGGCCGATGTTTCCTACGAGCAGTACTTC. Translated, it gives CASSQDGGADVSYEQYF.

This clonotype was detected a few times. The chain uses TRBV5-5 and TRBJ2-6; D is perhaps TRBD2 (5 bases). The ends were cut back, 4 bases at V and 0 bases at J, with 8 bases in the middle. This CDR3 is 15 amino acids long. Germline V gene data show CDR1 as SGHKS and CDR2 as YYEKEE (reference sequence). The CDR3 nucleotides are TGTGCCAGCAGCCCGGGGAGCTCTGGGGCCAACGTCCTGACTTTC. Amino acids: CASSPGSSGANVLTF.

The chain carries TRBV25-1 and TRBJ2-7; tentatively, D is TRBD1 or TRBD2 (6 bases each). Trimming cost V 6 bases and J 5 bases, with 17 bases left between them. In germline, CDR1 is MGHDK, CDR2 SYGVNS. The CDR3 runs to 14 residues. The CDR3 nucleotides are TGTGCCAGCAGCCTAGGGGGGCGCGTCCACGAGCAGTACTTC. Translated, it gives CASSLGGRVHEQYF.